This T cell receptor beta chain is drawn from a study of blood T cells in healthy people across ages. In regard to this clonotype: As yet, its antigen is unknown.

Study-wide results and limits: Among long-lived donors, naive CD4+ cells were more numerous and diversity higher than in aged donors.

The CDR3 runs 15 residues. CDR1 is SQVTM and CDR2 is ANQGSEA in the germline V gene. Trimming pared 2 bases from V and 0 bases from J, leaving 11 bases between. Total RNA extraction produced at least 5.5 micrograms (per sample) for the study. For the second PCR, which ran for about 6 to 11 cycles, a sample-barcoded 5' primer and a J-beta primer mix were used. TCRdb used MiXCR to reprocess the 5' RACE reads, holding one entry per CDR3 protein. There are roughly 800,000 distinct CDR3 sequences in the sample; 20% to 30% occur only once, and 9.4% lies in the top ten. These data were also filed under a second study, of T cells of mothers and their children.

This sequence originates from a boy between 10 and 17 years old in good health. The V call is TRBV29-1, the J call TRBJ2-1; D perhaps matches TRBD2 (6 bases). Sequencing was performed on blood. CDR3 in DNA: TGCAGCGTTGAATTTGCCGGGAGCTCCTACAATGAGCAGTTCTTC. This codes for CSVEFAGSSYNEQFF.